This is a list of T cell receptor beta chains from one sample in a study of OX40 agonist ivuxolimab in advanced cancers. The repertoire was sequenced with immunoSEQ multiplex PCR; TCRdb's copy has only in-frame clones and lacks some. The sample holds some 30,000 clones, approximately 84% seen once. The sequencing here drew on CD4+ or CD8+ T cells sorted from blood, taken in a trial of the OX40 agonist ivuxolimab. Source of these receptors: an adult with an advanced solid tumor such as melanoma, head and neck, liver or kidney cancer. Each CDR3 is given with its conserved first and last residue. D genes are given only for firm matches. A clone size is listed for some rows: how often the clone was seen (once, few, many), or a class if it is expanded.

D gene: NA
V gene: TRBV15
J gene: TRBJ1-2
clone size: NA
CDR3 protein: CATSRAGNYGYTF
CDR3 DNA: TGTGCCACCAGCAGAGCTGGGAACTATGGCTACACCTTC

D gene: NA
V gene: TRBV7-9
J gene: TRBJ1-1
clone size: NA
CDR3 protein: CASSEGTPEAFF
CDR3 DNA: TGTGCCAGCAGCGAGGGGACACCCGAAGCTTTCTTT

D gene: NA
V gene: TRBV7-9
J gene: TRBJ2-7
clone size: NA
CDR3 protein: CASSLSAYEQYF
CDR3 DNA: TGTGCCAGCAGCCTTTCTGCCTACGAGCAGTACTTC

D gene: NA
V gene: TRBV29-1
J gene: TRBJ1-2
clone size: NA
CDR3 protein: CSVDTLGRNPDSNYGYTF
CDR3 DNA: TGCAGCGTAGACACCTTGGGACGGAACCCGGATTCTAACTATGGCTACACCTTC

D gene: NA
V gene: TRBV19
J gene: TRBJ1-6
clone size: NA
CDR3 protein: CASSAGWNSPLHF
CDR3 DNA: TGTGCCAGTAGTGCAGGGTGGAATTCACCCCTCCACTTT

D gene: NA
V gene: TRBV27
J gene: TRBJ2-7
clone size: NA
CDR3 protein: CASSLLPSGATYEQYF
CDR3 DNA: TGTGCCAGCAGTCTCCTACCCTCAGGGGCCACCTACGAGCAGTACTTC

D gene: NA
V gene: TRBV4-1
J gene: TRBJ1-5
clone size: once
CDR3 protein: CASSQEGLGVQPQHF
CDR3 DNA: TGCGCCAGCAGCCAAGAAGGTTTGGGGGTACAGCCCCAGCATTTT

D gene: NA
V gene: TRBV4-3
J gene: TRBJ2-2
clone size: NA
CDR3 protein: CASNPGGRPGELFF
CDR3 DNA: TGCGCCAGCAACCCAGGAGGGAGGCCCGGGGAGCTGTTTTTT

D gene: TRBD1
V gene: TRBV7-6
J gene: TRBJ2-1
clone size: NA
CDR3 protein: CASSRLNRGDNEQFF
CDR3 DNA: TGTGCCAGCAGCCGACTTAACAGGGGGGACAATGAGCAGTTCTTC

D gene: NA
V gene: TRBV7-8
J gene: TRBJ2-2
clone size: NA
CDR3 protein: CASSTPHTGMNGELFF
CDR3 DNA: TGTGCCAGCAGCACCCCTCATACAGGGATGAACGGGGAGCTGTTTTTT

D gene: NA
V gene: TRBV27
J gene: TRBJ2-5
clone size: NA
CDR3 protein: CASSLNPSGETQYF
CDR3 DNA: TGTGCCAGCAGTTTAAACCCCTCCGGAGAGACCCAGTACTTC

D gene: NA
V gene: TRBV15
J gene: TRBJ2-5
clone size: NA
CDR3 protein: CATSRVGYQETQYF
CDR3 DNA: TGTGCCACCAGCAGAGTTGGGTACCAAGAGACCCAGTACTTC

D gene: TRBD1
V gene: TRBV10-3
J gene: TRBJ2-1
clone size: NA
CDR3 protein: CAISMGQELSYNEQFF
CDR3 DNA: TGTGCCATCAGTATGGGACAGGAACTCTCCTACAATGAGCAGTTCTTC

D gene: NA
V gene: TRBV5-1
J gene: TRBJ2-7
clone size: NA
CDR3 protein: CASSLAESYEQYF
CDR3 DNA: TGCGCCAGCAGCTTAGCAGAGTCCTACGAGCAGTACTTC

D gene: TRBD1
V gene: TRBV11-2
J gene: TRBJ2-1
clone size: NA
CDR3 protein: CATPGQGAYNEQFF
CDR3 DNA: TGTGCCACTCCGGGACAGGGGGCCTACAATGAGCAGTTCTTC

D gene: NA
V gene: TRBV6-5
J gene: TRBJ1-1
clone size: NA
CDR3 protein: CASSYSAWTEAFF
CDR3 DNA: TGTGCCAGCAGTTACTCGGCCTGGACTGAAGCTTTCTTT

D gene: NA
V gene: TRBV5-6
J gene: TRBJ2-7
clone size: NA
CDR3 protein: CASSLTRGEQYF
CDR3 DNA: TGTGCCAGCAGCTTAACCAGGGGCGAGCAGTACTTC

D gene: NA
V gene: TRBV10-3
J gene: TRBJ1-1
clone size: NA
CDR3 protein: CAIRGVTEAFF
CDR3 DNA: TGTGCCATCAGGGGGGTCACTGAAGCTTTCTTT

D gene: NA
V gene: TRBV7-9
J gene: TRBJ1-2
clone size: NA
CDR3 protein: CASSVDSYGYTF
CDR3 DNA: TGTGCCAGCAGCGTCGACAGCTATGGCTACACCTTC

D gene: TRBD1
V gene: TRBV19
J gene: TRBJ2-1
clone size: NA
CDR3 protein: CASSIAPQGVNEQFF
CDR3 DNA: TGTGCCAGTAGTATAGCCCCCCAGGGGGTCAATGAGCAGTTCTTC

D gene: NA
V gene: TRBV4-3
J gene: TRBJ2-1
clone size: NA
CDR3 protein: CASSQDTLSSYNEQFF
CDR3 DNA: TGCGCCAGCAGCCAAGATACTTTAAGCTCCTACAATGAGCAGTTCTTC

D gene: NA
V gene: TRBV11-3
J gene: TRBJ2-2
clone size: NA
CDR3 protein: CASSPSGELFF
CDR3 DNA: TGTGCCAGCAGCCCATCCGGGGAGCTGTTTTTT

D gene: NA
V gene: TRBV7-2
J gene: TRBJ1-1
clone size: NA
CDR3 protein: CASSLEHLNTEAFF
CDR3 DNA: TGTGCCAGCAGCTTAGAACATCTGAACACTGAAGCTTTCTTT

D gene: NA
V gene: TRBV9
J gene: TRBJ1-2
clone size: NA
CDR3 protein: CASSVGETSEGYTF
CDR3 DNA: TGTGCCAGCAGCGTAGGGGAAACATCTGAAGGCTACACCTTC

D gene: NA
V gene: TRBV7-9
J gene: TRBJ1-1
clone size: NA
CDR3 protein: CASSLVSQGTEAFF
CDR3 DNA: TGTGCCAGCAGCTTAGTTAGCCAAGGCACTGAAGCTTTCTTT

D gene: TRBD1
V gene: TRBV9
J gene: TRBJ1-1
clone size: NA
CDR3 protein: CASSEYSTGFGNTEAFF
CDR3 DNA: TGTGCCAGCAGCGAGTATTCGACAGGGTTTGGGAACACTGAAGCTTTCTTT

D gene: TRBD1
V gene: TRBV9
J gene: TRBJ2-1
clone size: NA
CDR3 protein: CASSVDGPRTGRIF
CDR3 DNA: TGTGCCAGCAGCGTAGATGGCCCAAGGACAGGGCGTATCTTC

D gene: NA
V gene: TRBV11-2
J gene: TRBJ2-3
clone size: NA
CDR3 protein: CASSLILSDTQYF
CDR3 DNA: TGTGCCAGCAGCTTAATCCTGTCAGATACGCAGTATTTT

D gene: NA
V gene: TRBV19
J gene: TRBJ1-5
clone size: NA
CDR3 protein: CASNWGPGSNQPQHF
CDR3 DNA: TGTGCCAGTAATTGGGGCCCCGGGAGCAATCAGCCCCAGCATTTT

D gene: NA
V gene: TRBV4-3
J gene: TRBJ2-2
clone size: NA
CDR3 protein: CASSQGVSYPNTGELFF
CDR3 DNA: TGCGCCAGCAGCCAAGGAGTTAGCTACCCGAACACCGGGGAGCTGTTTTTT

D gene: NA
V gene: TRBV6-5
J gene: TRBJ1-5
clone size: NA
CDR3 protein: CASSDEVGHQPQHF
CDR3 DNA: TGTGCCAGCAGTGATGAGGTAGGTCATCAGCCCCAGCATTTT

D gene: NA
V gene: TRBV6-5
J gene: TRBJ2-1
clone size: NA
CDR3 protein: CASSYSQESSYNEQFF
CDR3 DNA: TGTGCCAGCAGTTACTCGCAGGAAAGCTCCTACAATGAGCAGTTCTTC

D gene: NA
V gene: TRBV5-1
J gene: TRBJ2-7
clone size: few
CDR3 protein: CASSLGGGDSYEQYF
CDR3 DNA: TGCGCCAGCAGCTTAGGAGGGGGGGACTCCTACGAGCAGTACTTC

D gene: NA
V gene: TRBV5-1
J gene: TRBJ1-4
clone size: NA
CDR3 protein: CASSLDSTPNEKLFF
CDR3 DNA: TGCGCCAGCAGCTTGGACAGCACCCCTAATGAAAAACTGTTTTTT

D gene: NA
V gene: TRBV19
J gene: TRBJ1-6
clone size: NA
CDR3 protein: CASSIGGGETVNSPLHF
CDR3 DNA: TGTGCCAGTAGTATAGGTGGCGGGGAAACGGTGAATTCACCCCTCCACTTT

D gene: NA
V gene: TRBV21-1
J gene: TRBJ2-3
clone size: once
CDR3 protein: CASSKGTSGGEEDTQYF
CDR3 DNA: TGTGCCAGCAGCAAAGGGACTAGCGGGGGGGAGGAAGATACGCAGTATTTT

D gene: NA
V gene: TRBV6-6
J gene: TRBJ1-1
clone size: few
CDR3 protein: CAGSPSRGIVNTEAFF
CDR3 DNA: TGTGCCGGCTCCCCGTCGAGGGGAATTGTGAACACTGAAGCTTTCTTT

D gene: NA
V gene: TRBV6-1
J gene: TRBJ1-5
clone size: NA
CDR3 protein: CASSDLTGGTEPQHF
CDR3 DNA: TGTGCCAGCAGTGATCTGACAGGCGGCACGGAGCCCCAGCATTTT

D gene: TRBD2
V gene: TRBV28
J gene: TRBJ2-1
clone size: NA
CDR3 protein: CASSLTSGSLDEQFF
CDR3 DNA: TGTGCCAGCAGTTTGACTAGCGGGAGCTTAGATGAGCAGTTCTTC

D gene: TRBD1
V gene: TRBV7-6
J gene: TRBJ2-1
clone size: NA
CDR3 protein: CASSLPRQGSSYNEQFF
CDR3 DNA: TGTGCCAGCAGCCTTCCTAGACAGGGGAGCTCCTACAATGAGCAGTTCTTC

D gene: TRBD2
V gene: TRBV9
J gene: TRBJ2-7
clone size: few
CDR3 protein: CASNSGLGSYEQYF
CDR3 DNA: TGTGCCAGCAACTCGGGACTAGGGTCCTACGAGCAGTACTTC

D gene: TRBD2
V gene: TRBV9
J gene: TRBJ2-1
clone size: NA
CDR3 protein: CASSVGASGTPLGYNEQFF
CDR3 DNA: TGTGCCAGCAGCGTAGGGGCTAGCGGGACCCCGTTAGGCTACAATGAGCAGTTCTTC

D gene: TRBD1
V gene: TRBV4-1
J gene: TRBJ2-1
clone size: NA
CDR3 protein: CASSLGQGYNEQFF
CDR3 DNA: TGCGCCAGCAGCCTGGGACAGGGTTACAATGAGCAGTTCTTC

D gene: NA
V gene: TRBV30
J gene: TRBJ1-1
clone size: NA
CDR3 protein: CAWTDILTEAFF
CDR3 DNA: TGTGCCTGGACCGACATCCTCACTGAAGCTTTCTTT

D gene: NA
V gene: TRBV27
J gene: TRBJ1-1
clone size: medium-sized
CDR3 protein: CASSYGGWGRVTEAFF
CDR3 DNA: TGTGCCAGCAGTTATGGGGGATGGGGCCGCGTCACTGAAGCTTTCTTT

D gene: NA
V gene: TRBV28
J gene: TRBJ2-3
clone size: NA
CDR3 protein: CASSPESADTQYF
CDR3 DNA: TGTGCCAGCAGCCCGGAGTCGGCAGATACGCAGTATTTT

D gene: NA
V gene: TRBV4-1
J gene: TRBJ1-1
clone size: NA
CDR3 protein: CASSLSGSGTEAFF
CDR3 DNA: TGCGCCAGCAGCCTATCGGGGTCCGGAACTGAAGCTTTCTTT

D gene: TRBD1
V gene: TRBV7-6
J gene: TRBJ1-4
clone size: once
CDR3 protein: CASSLAPGQPNEKLFF
CDR3 DNA: TGTGCCAGCAGCTTAGCACCGGGACAGCCAAATGAAAAACTGTTTTTT